What follows are 14 T cell receptor beta chains derived from one specimen sequenced in a study of cytomegalovirus exposure and HLA in healthy donors. PCR used 60 Vbeta primers and 13 Jbeta primers. Libraries were prepared by immunoSEQ multiplex PCR; TCRdb keeps only in-frame clonotypes and omits some of them. The table lists under 130,000 clones, approximately 70% of them singletons. The sample was PBMCs. Receptor source: a man younger than 45 in good health and CMV-seropositive.

The chain carries TRBV7-2 and TRBJ2-1, with TRBD2 as a possible D gene (6 bases). The CDR3 has 14 amino acids. V dropped 4 bases and J dropped 7 bases, with 14 bases sitting between them. Germline assignment: CDR1 SGHTA and CDR2 FQGNSA. The CDR3 here is CASSYRDSQNEQFF. The CDR3 bases are TGTGCCAGCAGCTATCGGGACTCCCAAAATGAGCAGTTCTTC.

This clone was found a few times. The chain has TRBV27 and TRBJ1-5, with a weak D call TRBD1 (6 bases). V lost 3 bases and J 7 bases, leaving 13 bases between the germline ends. The CDR3 length is 14 residues. The V gene's germline CDR1 is MNHEY and CDR2 SMNVEV (reference sequence). DNA of the CDR3: TGTGCCAGCAGTTTGGCAGGGGCAGGCCAGCCCCAGCATTTT. Translation: CASSLAGAGQPQHF.

A few counts support this clone. The chain joins TRBV2 to TRBJ1-5; no clear D gene. Germline V gives CDR1 SNHLY, CDR2 FYNNEI. This CDR3 contains 15 residues. Trimming removed 4 bases at V and 0 bases at J, with 10 bases between. The CDR3 DNA is TGTGCCAGCAGTGTTGAGGGAACTAGCAATCAGCCCCAGCATTTT. It is translated as CASSVEGTSNQPQHF.

The CDR3 region is CASSGRGSGYTF. The CDR3 DNA is TGTGCCAGCAGTGGGAGAGGGAGCGGCTACACCTTC. This rearrangement joins TRBV2 to TRBJ1-2; D gene unclear. Per the germline V gene, CDR1 is SNHLY and CDR2 is FYNNEI. The V end lost 4 bases, the J end lost 8 bases, and 11 bases lay between the germline ends. The CDR3 sequence is 12 residues long. Looking up the rest from reference TRBV2 and TRBJ1-2 gives the full variable domain: EPEVTQTPSHQVTQMGQEVILRCVPISNHLYFYWYRQILGQKVEFLVSFYNNEISEKSEIFDDQFSVERPDGSNFTLKIRSTKLEDSAMYFCASSGRGSGYTFGSGTRLTVV.

This sequence joins TRBV2 and TRBJ2-1, with D possibly TRBD1 on 6 matching bases. V was clipped by 4 bases and J by 6 bases, with 10 bases between them. The CDR3 consists of 13 residues. Germline V CDR1 and CDR2: SNHLY, FYNNEI. The CDR3: CASSVGAPNEQFF. For the CDR3, the DNA is TGTGCCAGCAGTGTGGGGGCGCCCAATGAGCAGTTCTTC.

The V gene is TRBV6-1, the J gene TRBJ1-4; D is unclear. This CDR3 has 13 amino acids. Trimming pared 6 bases from V and 8 bases from J, leaving 13 bases between. CDR1 is MNHNS and CDR2 is SASEGT in the germline V gene. CDR3 bases: TGTGCCAGCAGGGCGGAGGGCGGGGAAAAACTGTTTTTT. Translated, it gives CASRAEGGEKLFF.

The rearrangement joins TRBV9 to TRBJ2-3; TRBD2 might be the D (5 bases). This CDR3 spans 15 amino acids. Germline V gives CDR1 SGDLS, CDR2 YYNGEE. The V end was cut by 0 bases, the J end by 4 bases, with 12 bases between. CDR3 nucleotide sequence: TGTGCCAGCAGCGTAGCGGGGTCCTGGGCAGATACGCAGTATTTT. The encoded protein is CASSVAGSWADTQYF.

The chain carries TRBV5-4 and TRBJ1-2; D perhaps matches TRBD1 (6 bases). CDR1 and CDR2 from the germline V gene are SGHNT and YYREEE (reference sequence). The CDR3 runs to 17 residues. Trimming took 5 bases from V and 0 from J, leaving 20 bases between them. The CDR3 loop reads CASRLGRPWDTNYGYTF. CDR3 in DNA: TGTGCCAGCAGACTCGGCAGACCTTGGGACACTAACTATGGCTACACCTTC.

The chain links TRBV7-9 to TRBJ2-1; TRBD2 is a possible D gene (6 bases). Germline V gene sequence: CDR1 SEHNR, CDR2 FQNEAQ (reference sequence). The CDR3 loop spans 14 amino acids. Trimming cost V 6 bases and J 8 bases, with 17 bases left between them. In DNA, the CDR3 is TGTGCCAGCAGGACCTATTCCGGCGGGGATGAGCAGTTCTTC. It encodes CASRTYSGGDEQFF.

Only a few counts were recorded for this clone. The chain carries TRBV5-4 and TRBJ1-2; TRBD1 might be the D (6 bases). The CDR3 totals 15 residues. V was trimmed by 3 bases and J by 4 bases, leaving 16 bases between them. Germline CDR1 is SGHNT and CDR2 is YYREEE (reference sequence). The DNA for the CDR3 is TGTGCCAGCAGCTCGAGGAAGGACAGCCGCTATGGCTACACCTTC. Translation: CASSSRKDSRYGYTF.

This chain links TRBV5-4 with TRBJ2-1; 9 nucleotides line up with TRBD1. Germline trimming cut 0 bases from V and 7 bases from J; bases unmatched to any gene: 2. Germline values: CDR1 SGHNT, CDR2 YYREEE (reference sequence). The CDR3 is 14 amino acids. CDR3 sequence (DNA): TGTGCCAGCAGCTTGGACAGGGGGCTTAATGAGCAGTTCTTC. Encoded protein: CASSLDRGLNEQFF.

The rearrangement links TRBV21-1 to TRBJ2-7; TRBD1, the table's D call, lacks a check against the DNA. TRBV21-1 is recorded as a pseudogene. The CDR3 sequence is 18 residues long. The CDR3 spells CASSKDKATGLHRYEQYF. The CDR3 DNA reads TGTGCCAGCAGCAAAGACAAAGCGACAGGTCTTCACCGTTACGAGCAGTACTTC.

This sequence joins TRBV7-9 and TRBJ2-1, with D unresolved. The CDR3 runs 11 residues. CDR1 and CDR2 from the germline V gene are SEHNR and FQNEAQ (reference sequence). V was shortened by 3 bases and J by 9 bases, with 6 bases between the two germline ends. DNA for the CDR3: TGTGCCAGCAGCTTTAGTGCTGAGCAGTTCTTC. Protein: CASSFSAEQFF.

In its sample, this clone was seen once. This chain joins TRBV2 and TRBJ2-5; TRBD2 might be the D (5 bases). Trimming stripped 5 bases from V and 5 bases from J, with 15 bases between. The CDR3 consists of 14 residues. The germline V gene has CDR1 SNHLY and CDR2 FYNNEI. The CDR3 sequence is CASSKLVPGETQYF. CDR3 bases: TGTGCCAGCAGTAAATTGGTCCCGGGGGAGACCCAGTACTTC.